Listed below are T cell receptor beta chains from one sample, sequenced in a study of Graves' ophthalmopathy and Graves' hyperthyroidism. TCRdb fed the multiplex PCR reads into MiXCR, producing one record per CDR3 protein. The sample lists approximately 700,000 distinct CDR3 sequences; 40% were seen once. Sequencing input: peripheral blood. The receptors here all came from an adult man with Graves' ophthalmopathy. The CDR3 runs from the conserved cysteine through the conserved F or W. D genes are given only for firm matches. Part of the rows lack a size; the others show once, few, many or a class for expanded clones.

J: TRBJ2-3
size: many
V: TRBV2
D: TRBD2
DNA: TGTGCCACCCAGACTAGCGGCACAGATACGCAGTATTTT
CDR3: CATQTSGTDTQYF

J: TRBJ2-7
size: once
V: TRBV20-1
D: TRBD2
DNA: TGCAGTGCTACCAGCACCGGAGGGACTAGCGGGAGGGGGTTCGAGCAGTACTTC
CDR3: CSATSTGGTSGRGFEQYF

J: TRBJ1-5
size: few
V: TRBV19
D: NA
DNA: TGTGCCAGTACTACCAGGGAGAATCAGCCCCAGCATTTT
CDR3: CASTTRENQPQHF

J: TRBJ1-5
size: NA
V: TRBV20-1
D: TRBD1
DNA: TGCAGTGCTAGGACTACAGGGGGCAATCAGCCCCAGCATTTT
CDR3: CSARTTGGNQPQHF

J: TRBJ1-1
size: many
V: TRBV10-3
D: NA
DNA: TGTGCCATCAGTGCCCGACAGGAGACGAACACTGAAGCTTTCTTT
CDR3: CAISARQETNTEAFF

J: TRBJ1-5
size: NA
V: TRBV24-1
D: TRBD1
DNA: TGTGCCACCAGTGACCCTGGACAGGGGGGCAATCAGCCCCAGCATTTT
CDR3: CATSDPGQGGNQPQHF

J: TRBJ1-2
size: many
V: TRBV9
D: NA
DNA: TGTGCCAGCAGCGGAGGGGGGAACTATGGCTACACCTTC
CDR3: CASSGGGNYGYTF

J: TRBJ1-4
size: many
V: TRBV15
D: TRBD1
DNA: TGTGCCACCAGCACAGGGGGAAGCACATTTAATGAAAAACTGTTTTTT
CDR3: CATSTGGSTFNEKLFF

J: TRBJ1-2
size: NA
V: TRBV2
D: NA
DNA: TGTGCCAGTAACCTCGCGGGCCACTATGGCTACACCTTC
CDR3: CASNLAGHYGYTF

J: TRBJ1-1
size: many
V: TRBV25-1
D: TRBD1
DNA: TGTGCCAGCAGCGAACGGACAGGGGGCTTCGGAGCTTTCTTT
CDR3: CASSERTGGFGAFF

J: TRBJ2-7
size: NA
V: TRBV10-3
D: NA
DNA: TGTGCCATCAGTTACTTACGCTACGAGCAGTACTTC
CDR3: CAISYLRYEQYF

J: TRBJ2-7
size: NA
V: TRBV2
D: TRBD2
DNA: TGTGCCAGCAGACCCCTACTAGCGGGAGGTACCGACGTGTACGAGCAGTACTTC
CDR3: CASRPLLAGGTDVYEQYF

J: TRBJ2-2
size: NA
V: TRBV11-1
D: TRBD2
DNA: TGTGCCAGCAACAGCGGGATCGGCACCGGGGAGCTGTTTTTT
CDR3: CASNSGIGTGELFF

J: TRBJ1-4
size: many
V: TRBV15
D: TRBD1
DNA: TGTGCCACCAGCAGGGGGGGGACAGGAAGTGAAAAACTGTTTTTT
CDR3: CATSRGGTGSEKLFF

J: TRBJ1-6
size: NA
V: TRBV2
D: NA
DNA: TGTGCCAGCAGCCAGACAAGAAGCTCCTATAATTCACCCCTCCACTTT
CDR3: CASSQTRSSYNSPLHF

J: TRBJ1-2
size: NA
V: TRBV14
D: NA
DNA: TGTGCCAACAGCCAAGGGGTCAGCTTAGGCTACACCTTC
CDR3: CANSQGVSLGYTF

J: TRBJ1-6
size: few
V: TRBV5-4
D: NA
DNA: TGTGCCAGCAGCTTGGAGCCTAATTCACCCCTCCACTTT
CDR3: CASSLEPNSPLHF

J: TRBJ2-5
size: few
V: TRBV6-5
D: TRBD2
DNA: TGTGCCAGTACTCTAGCGGATCAAGAGACCCAGTACTTC
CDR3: CASTLADQETQYF

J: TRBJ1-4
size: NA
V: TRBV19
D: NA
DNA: TGTGCCAGTAGTTGGACCGGGACTTATAATGAAAAACTGTTTTTT
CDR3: CASSWTGTYNEKLFF

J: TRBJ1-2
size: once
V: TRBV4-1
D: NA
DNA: TGCGCCAGCAGCCCGTGGGTGGGGGAGTATGGCTACACCTTC
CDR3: CASSPWVGEYGYTF

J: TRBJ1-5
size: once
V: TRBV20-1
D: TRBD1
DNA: TGCAGTGCTAGAACCGGGACAGGGAGTGGTTATAGCAATCAGCCCCAGCATTTT
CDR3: CSARTGTGSGYSNQPQHF

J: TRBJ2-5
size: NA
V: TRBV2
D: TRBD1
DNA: TGTGCCAGCAGTCCCGGGACAGGGACGGGCCGGACCCAGTACTTC
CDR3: CASSPGTGTGRTQYF

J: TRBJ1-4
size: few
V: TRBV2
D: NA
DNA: TGTGCCAGCAGTGAGGTCCTAGATGCTAATGAAAAACTGTTTTTT
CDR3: CASSEVLDANEKLFF

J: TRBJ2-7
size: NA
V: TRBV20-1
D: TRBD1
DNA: TGCAGTGCCCTCTGGACAGGCTACGAGCAGTACTTC
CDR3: CSALWTGYEQYF

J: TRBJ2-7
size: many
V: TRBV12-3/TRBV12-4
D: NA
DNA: TGTGCCAGCATGGAAGGCGGGGAGCAGTACTTC
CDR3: CASMEGGEQYF

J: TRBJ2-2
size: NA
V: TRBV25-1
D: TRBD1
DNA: TGTGCCAGCAGGCGGACAGGGGGCTCCGGGGAGCTGTTTTTT
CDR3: CASRRTGGSGELFF

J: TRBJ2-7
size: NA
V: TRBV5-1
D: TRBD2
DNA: TGCGCCAGCAGCCAGAAGAAGCGGGGGCCCACCTACGAGCAGTACTTC
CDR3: CASSQKKRGPTYEQYF

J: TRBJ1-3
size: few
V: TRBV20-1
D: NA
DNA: TGCAGTGCTAGTCCCACCGGATTTGGAAACACCATATATTTT
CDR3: CSASPTGFGNTIYF

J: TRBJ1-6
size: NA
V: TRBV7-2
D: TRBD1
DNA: TGTGCCAGCAGCCCGATGCAGGGGGCATTGGCACCCCTCCACTTT
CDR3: CASSPMQGALAPLHF

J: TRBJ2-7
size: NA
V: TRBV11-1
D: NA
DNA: TGTGCCAGCAGCCCAAGGGCGCGGGCCTACGAGCAGTACTTC
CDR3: CASSPRARAYEQYF

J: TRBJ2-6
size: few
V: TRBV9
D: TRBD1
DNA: TGTGCCAGCAGCGTAGCTACAGGGGCTGGGGCCAACGTCCTGACTTTC
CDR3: CASSVATGAGANVLTF

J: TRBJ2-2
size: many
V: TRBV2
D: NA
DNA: TGTGCCAGCAGTACCACCGGGGAGCTGTTTTTT
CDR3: CASSTTGELFF

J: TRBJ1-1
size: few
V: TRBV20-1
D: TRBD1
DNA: TGCAGTGCTAGATCAGGGGGTGCTGAAGCTTTCTTT
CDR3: CSARSGGAEAFF

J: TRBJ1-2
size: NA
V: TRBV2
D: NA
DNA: TGTGCCAGCTTAGAACTCGTCGTGCAGGGGACTAACTATGGCTACACCTTC
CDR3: CASLELVVQGTNYGYTF

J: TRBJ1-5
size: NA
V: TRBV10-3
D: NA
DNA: TGTGCCAGCAGGGGTACTCCAAATAGCAATCAGCCCCAGCATTTT
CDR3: CASRGTPNSNQPQHF

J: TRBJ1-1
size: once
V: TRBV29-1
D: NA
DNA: TGCAGCGTTGTGCAGGGCGGGGTTGGCACTGAAGCTTTCTTT
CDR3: CSVVQGGVGTEAFF

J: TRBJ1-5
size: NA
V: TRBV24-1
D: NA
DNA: TGTGCCAGCAGAGACAGGATAAATCAGCCCCAGCATTTT
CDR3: CASRDRINQPQHF

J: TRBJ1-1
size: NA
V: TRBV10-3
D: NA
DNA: TGTGCCATCAGTGAGCTGGGGCCTACTGAAGCTTTCTTT
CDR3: CAISELGPTEAFF

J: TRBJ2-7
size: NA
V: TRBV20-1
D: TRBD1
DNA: TGCAGTGCTAGAGTAGGGGACAGGGTAGGGTACGAGCAGTACTTC
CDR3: CSARVGDRVGYEQYF

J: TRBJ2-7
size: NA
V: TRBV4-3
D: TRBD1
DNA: TGCGCCAGCAGCCAAGGACCGGGACAGGAAGTAGCCGAGCAGTACTTC
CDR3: CASSQGPGQEVAEQYF

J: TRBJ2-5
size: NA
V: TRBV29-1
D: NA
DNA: TGCAGCTGGGGCGGGACGGGGCATCAAGAGACCCAGTACTTC
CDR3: CSWGGTGHQETQYF

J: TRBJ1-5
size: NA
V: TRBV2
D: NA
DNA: TGTGCCAGCAGCCAAAACTCAGGGTCCGATCAGCCCCAGCATTTT
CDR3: CASSQNSGSDQPQHF

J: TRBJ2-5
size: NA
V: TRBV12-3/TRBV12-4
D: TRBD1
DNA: TGTGCCAGCAGTCTTACAGGGGTCTCAGAGACCCAGTACTTC
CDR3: CASSLTGVSETQYF

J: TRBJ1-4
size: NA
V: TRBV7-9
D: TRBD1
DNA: TGTGCCAGCAAAGCAGGGGGGCGGGAAAAACTGTTTTTT
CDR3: CASKAGGREKLFF

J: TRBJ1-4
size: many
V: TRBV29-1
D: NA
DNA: TGCAGCGTCGCCATTGCTGAAAAACTGTTTTTT
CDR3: CSVAIAEKLFF

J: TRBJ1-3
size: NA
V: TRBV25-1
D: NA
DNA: TGTGCCAGCAGTAAGACACTCAGCTCTGGAAACACCATATATTTT
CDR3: CASSKTLSSGNTIYF

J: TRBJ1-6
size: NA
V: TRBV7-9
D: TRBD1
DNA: TGTGCCAGCAGCCAAGCGCTACAGGGGGATAATTCACCCCTCCACTTT
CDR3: CASSQALQGDNSPLHF

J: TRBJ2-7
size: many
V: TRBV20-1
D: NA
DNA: TGCAGTGCTGTTCGGGCAGGGATTCCCTACGAGCAGTACTTC
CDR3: CSAVRAGIPYEQYF

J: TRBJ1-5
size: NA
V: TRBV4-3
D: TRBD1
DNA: TGCGCCAGCAGCCCAAAGACAGGGGAGCGCAATCAGCCCCAGCATTTT
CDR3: CASSPKTGERNQPQHF

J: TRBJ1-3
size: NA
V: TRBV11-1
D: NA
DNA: TGTGCCAGCAGCGTCGACAGGCGCCTCTCTGGAAACACCATATATTTT
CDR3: CASSVDRRLSGNTIYF

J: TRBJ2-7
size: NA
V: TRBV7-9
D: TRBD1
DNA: TGTGCCAGCAGCTCGATCCGGGGCAGGGGGTACGAGCAGTACTTC
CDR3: CASSSIRGRGYEQYF

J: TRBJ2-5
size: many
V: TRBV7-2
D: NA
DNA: TGTGCCAGCAGCTTCTCTTCGGGGGGCCCAGAAGAGACCCAGTACTTC
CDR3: CASSFSSGGPEETQYF

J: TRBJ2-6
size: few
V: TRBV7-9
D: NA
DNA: TGTGCCAGCTCACAAACAGGACCTGGGGCCAACGTCCTGACTTTC
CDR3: CASSQTGPGANVLTF

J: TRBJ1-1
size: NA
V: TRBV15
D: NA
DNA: TGTGCCACCAGCAGAACCGTAGCAGGCAACACTGAAGCTTTCTTT
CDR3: CATSRTVAGNTEAFF

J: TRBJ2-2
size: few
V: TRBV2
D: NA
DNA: TGTGCCAGCAGTGAGGGCCTCAGGGGATCGGAGCTGTTTTTT
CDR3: CASSEGLRGSELFF

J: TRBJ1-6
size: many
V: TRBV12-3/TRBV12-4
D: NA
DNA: TGTGCCAGCAGTTTTGACAGCGGTAATTCACCCCTCCACTTT
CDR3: CASSFDSGNSPLHF

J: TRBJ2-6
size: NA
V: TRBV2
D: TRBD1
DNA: TGTGCCAGCAGACTGGACAGGGACTACGTCCTGACTTTC
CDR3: CASRLDRDYVLTF

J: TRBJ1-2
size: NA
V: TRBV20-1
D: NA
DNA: TGCAGTGCTAGCGACCTGAACACCTTC
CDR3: CSASDLNTF

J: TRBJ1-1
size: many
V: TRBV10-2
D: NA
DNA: TGCGCCAGCAGTGAAAGCATGATGAACACTGAAGCTTTCTTT
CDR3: CASSESMMNTEAFF